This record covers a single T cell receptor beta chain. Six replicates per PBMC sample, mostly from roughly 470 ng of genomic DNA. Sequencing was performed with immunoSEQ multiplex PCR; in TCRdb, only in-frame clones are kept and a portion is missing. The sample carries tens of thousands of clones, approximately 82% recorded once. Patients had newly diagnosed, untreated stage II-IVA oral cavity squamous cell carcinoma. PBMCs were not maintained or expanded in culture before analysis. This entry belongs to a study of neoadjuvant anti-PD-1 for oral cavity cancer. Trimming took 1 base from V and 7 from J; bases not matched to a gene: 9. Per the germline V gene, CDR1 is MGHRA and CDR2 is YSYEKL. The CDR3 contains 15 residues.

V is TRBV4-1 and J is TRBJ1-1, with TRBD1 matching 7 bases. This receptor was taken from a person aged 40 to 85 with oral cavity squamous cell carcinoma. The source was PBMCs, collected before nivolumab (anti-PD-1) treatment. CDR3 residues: CASSQVRTGRDEAFF. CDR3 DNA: TGCGCCAGCAGCCAAGTCCGGACAGGCCGGGATGAAGCTTTCTTT.